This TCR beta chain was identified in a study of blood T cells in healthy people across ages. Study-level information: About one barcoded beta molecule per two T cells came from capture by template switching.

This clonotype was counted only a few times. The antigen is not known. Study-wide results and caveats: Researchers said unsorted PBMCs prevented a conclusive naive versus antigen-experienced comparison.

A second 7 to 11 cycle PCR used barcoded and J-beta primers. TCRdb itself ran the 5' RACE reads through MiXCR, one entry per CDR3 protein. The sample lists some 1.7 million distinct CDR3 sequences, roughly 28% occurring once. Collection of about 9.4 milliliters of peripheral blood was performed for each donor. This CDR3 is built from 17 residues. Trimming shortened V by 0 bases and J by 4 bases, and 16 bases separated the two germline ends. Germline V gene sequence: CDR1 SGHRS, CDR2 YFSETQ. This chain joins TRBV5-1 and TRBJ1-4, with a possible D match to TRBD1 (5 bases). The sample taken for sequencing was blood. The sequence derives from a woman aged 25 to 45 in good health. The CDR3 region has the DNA TGCGCCAGCAGCTTGGCCCCTCCGGGGACGGTTAATGAAAAACTGTTTTTT. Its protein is CASSLAPPGTVNEKLFF. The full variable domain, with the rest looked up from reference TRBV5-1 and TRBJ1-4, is KAGVTQTPRYLIKTRGQQVTLSCSPISGHRSVSWYQQTPGQGLQFLFEYFSETQRNKGNFPGRFSGRQFSNSRSEMNVSTLELGDSALYLCASSLAPPGTVNEKLFFGSGTQLSVL.